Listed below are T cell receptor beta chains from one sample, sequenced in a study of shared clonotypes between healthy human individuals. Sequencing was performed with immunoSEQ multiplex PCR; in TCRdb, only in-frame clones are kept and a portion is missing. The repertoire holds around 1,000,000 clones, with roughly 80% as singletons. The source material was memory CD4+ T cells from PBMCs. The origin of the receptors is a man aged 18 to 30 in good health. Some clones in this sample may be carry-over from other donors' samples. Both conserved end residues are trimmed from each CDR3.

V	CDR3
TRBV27	ASSLSGGGYT
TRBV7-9	ASSLASLANTGELF
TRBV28	ASSRTVTSSYEQY
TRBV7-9	ASSLVPEAYNEQF
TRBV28	ASSLLRLEQF
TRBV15	ATSRRDTLYNEQF
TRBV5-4	ASSLGTARLNYGYT
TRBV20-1	SASARSEQY
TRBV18	ASSPPGMNEQF
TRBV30	AWSVLVRGLGTEAF
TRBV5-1	ASSWGTSNRGETQY
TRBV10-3	AISLDRPNTGELF
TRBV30	AWSVLLEGEQF
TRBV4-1	ASSQEPAVNTEAF
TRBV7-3	ASSLRPSGTYNEQF
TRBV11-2	ASSPRTSGTSYNEQF
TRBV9	ASSGEVRDDEQY
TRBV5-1	ASSLVGVMNTEAF
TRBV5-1	ASSQDRFGANVLT
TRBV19	ASRSRGASYNEQF
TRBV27	ASSLFPQGATDTQY
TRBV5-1	ASSLAPTGAEKLF
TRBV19	ASSDYRGPNEKLF
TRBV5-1	ASRAEMNTEAF
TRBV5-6	ASSLGPPAPYSNQPQH
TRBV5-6	ASSFSMGTGYGYT
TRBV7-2	ASSFVITGELF
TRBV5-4	ASSSSGGPDYGYT